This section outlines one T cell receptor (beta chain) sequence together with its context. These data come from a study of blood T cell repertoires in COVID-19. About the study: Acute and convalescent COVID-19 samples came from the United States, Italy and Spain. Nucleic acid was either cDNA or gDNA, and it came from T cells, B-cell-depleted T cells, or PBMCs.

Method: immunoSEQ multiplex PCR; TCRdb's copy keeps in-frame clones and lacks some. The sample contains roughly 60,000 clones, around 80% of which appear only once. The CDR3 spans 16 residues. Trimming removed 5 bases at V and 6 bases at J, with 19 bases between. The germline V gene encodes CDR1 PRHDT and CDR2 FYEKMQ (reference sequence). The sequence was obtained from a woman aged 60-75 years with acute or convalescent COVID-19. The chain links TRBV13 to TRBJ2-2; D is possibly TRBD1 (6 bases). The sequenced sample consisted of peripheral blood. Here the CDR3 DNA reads TGTGCCAGCAGCATACGTCCCGGGACATTTCCCGGGGAGCTGTTTTTT. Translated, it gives CASSIRPGTFPGELFF.